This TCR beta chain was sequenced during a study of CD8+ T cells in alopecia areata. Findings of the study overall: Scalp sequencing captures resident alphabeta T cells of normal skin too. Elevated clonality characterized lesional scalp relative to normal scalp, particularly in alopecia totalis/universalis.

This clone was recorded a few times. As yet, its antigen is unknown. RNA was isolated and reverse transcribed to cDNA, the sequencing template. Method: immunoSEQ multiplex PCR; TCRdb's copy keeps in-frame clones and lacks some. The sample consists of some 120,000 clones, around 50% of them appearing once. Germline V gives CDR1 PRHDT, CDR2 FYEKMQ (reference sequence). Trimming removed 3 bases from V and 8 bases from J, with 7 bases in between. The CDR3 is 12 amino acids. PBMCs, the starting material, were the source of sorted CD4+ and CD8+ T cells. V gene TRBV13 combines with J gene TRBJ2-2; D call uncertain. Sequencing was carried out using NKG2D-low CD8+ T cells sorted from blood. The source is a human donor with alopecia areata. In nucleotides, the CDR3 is TGTGCCAGCAGCTTCGGATCGGGGGAGCTGTTTTTT. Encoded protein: CASSFGSGELFF.